These 20 T cell receptor beta chains share one sample of origin, sequenced in a study of blood T cells in healthy people across ages. Primed by a sample-barcoded 5' primer and a J-beta primer mix, a second PCR proceeded for about 6 to 12 cycles. A single record per CDR3 protein comes from TCRdb applying MiXCR to the 5' RACE reads. The sample lists hundreds of thousands of distinct CDR3 sequences, under 65% occurring once. Sequencing used blood. These receptors originate from a woman over 75 in good health.

At least ten counts were recorded for this clonotype. V usage is TRBV5-1 and J usage is TRBJ2-5; D unresolved. Between the trimmed V and J ends, which lost 2 bases and 1 base, there was a span of 9 bases. Per the germline V gene, CDR1 is SGHRS and CDR2 is YFSETQ. This CDR3 has 14 amino acids. CDR3 DNA sequence: TGCGCCAGCAGCTTTAATACCGTCCAAGAGACCCAGTACTTC. Translated: CASSFNTVQETQYF.

V is TRBV29-1 and J is TRBJ2-6, with 8 bases fitting TRBD2. CDR1 and CDR2 from the germline V gene are SQVTM and ANQGSEA. V gave up 2 bases and J gave up 3 bases; unmatched junction bases: 6. The CDR3 has 16 residues. CDR3 DNA: TGCAGCGTTGAACCCCCGGGGGGGCGTGGGGCCAACGTCCTGACTTTC. This translates into CSVEPPGGRGANVLTF.

V gene TRBV16 combines with J gene TRBJ2-7; TRBD2 aligns across 7 bases. The V segment lost 6 bases and the J segment 5 bases; nucleotides outside the gene matches: 7. CDR1 and CDR2 (germline): KGHSY, FQNENV. The length of the CDR3 is 13 residues. In DNA, the CDR3 is TGTGCCAGCAGTCTCCAGCGGGGACACGAGCAGTACTTC. As protein: CASSLQRGHEQYF.

This clonotype was counted many times. The CDR3, as DNA: TGCAGCGTTGAAATGGGGGGGTCTCAGCCCCAGCATTTT. Translation gives CSVEMGGSQPQHF. J is TRBJ1-5 and V is TRBV29-1; D possibly corresponds to TRBD1 (5 bases). Germline assignment: CDR1 SQVTM and CDR2 ANQGSEA. The CDR3 is 13 amino acids. The V and J ends lost 2 bases and 6 bases respectively, with 11 bases between them.

This chain uses TRBV20-1 with TRBJ2-4, with TRBD2 as a possible D gene (5 bases). This CDR3 has 13 amino acids. Between the trimmed V and J ends, which lost 0 bases and 9 bases, there was a span of 12 bases. Germline loops: CDR1 DFQATT, CDR2 SNEGSKA (reference sequence). The CDR3 loop reads CSARDPSRGIQYF. In DNA, the CDR3 is TGCAGTGCTAGAGACCCGTCCCGGGGCATTCAGTACTTC.

The J gene is TRBJ1-5, the V gene TRBV6-1; D uncertain. Between the trimmed V and J ends, which lost 3 bases and 3 bases, there was a span of 15 bases. This CDR3 comprises 16 residues. Germline V gene lookup returns CDR1 MNHNS and CDR2 SASEGT. The DNA of the CDR3 is TGTGCCAGCAGTGAGAAACGGCAGCTAGACAATCAGCCCCAGCATTTT. Its translation is CASSEKRQLDNQPQHF.

The genes are TRBV7-8 and TRBJ1-2; D may be TRBD1 (5 bases). Germline V gene data show CDR1 as SGHVS and CDR2 as FQNEAQ. V was shortened by 0 bases and J by 3 bases, with 11 bases between the two germline ends. The CDR3 covers 15 residues. The CDR3 here is CASSLASSGHYGYTF. In DNA, the CDR3 is TGTGCCAGCAGCTTAGCGTCGTCGGGGCACTATGGCTACACCTTC.

The CDR3 DNA reads as TGCAGCTACCGGGGTAGCCAGGATACGCAGTATTTT. Amino acid sequence: CSYRGSQDTQYF. The chain combines TRBV29-1 with TRBJ2-3; TRBD2 might be the D (5 bases). This CDR3 has 12 residues. Germline assignment: CDR1 SQVTM and CDR2 ANQGSEA. Trimming stripped 8 bases from V and 6 bases from J, with 15 bases between.

This clonotype was observed a single time. The V and J genes are TRBV7-9 and TRBJ1-1; D gene unclear. From germline, CDR1 is SEHNR and CDR2 FQNEAQ (reference sequence). This CDR3 region has 16 residues. The ends were cut back, 2 bases at V and 2 bases at J, with 15 bases in the middle. The CDR3, as DNA: TGTGCCAGCAGCTTACGGGCTCCCACACCTAACACTGAAGCTTTCTTT. This translates into CASSLRAPTPNTEAFF.

The CDR3 sequence is CASSGTENYGYTF. The CDR3 DNA follows: TGCGCCAGCAGCGGGACAGAAAACTATGGCTACACCTTC. This chain uses TRBV5-1 with TRBJ1-2, with 7 bases matching TRBD1. CDR3 length equals 13 residues. The germline V gene has CDR1 SGHRS and CDR2 YFSETQ. J was trimmed by 2 bases and V by 4 bases; bases with no gene match: 2.

The rearrangement joins TRBV12-3 or TRBV12-4 to TRBJ2-5, with TRBD1 identical over 7 bases. TRBJ2-7 explains the end of the DNA better; the J call may be wrong. There are 14 residues in the CDR3. CDR3 residues: CASSPDRAPYEQYF. CDR3 bases: TGTGCCAGCAGCCCCGACAGGGCCCCCTACGAGCAGTACTTC.

This clonotype was observed a single time. V gene TRBV10-3 combines with J gene TRBJ2-5; TRBD2 is a possible D gene (6 bases). The CDR3 contains 15 residues. Germline values: CDR1 ENHRY, CDR2 SYGVKD. Between the trimmed V and J ends, which lost 2 bases and 6 bases, there was a span of 16 bases. The CDR3 loop is CAISEVGGANKTQYF. The CDR3 coding sequence is TGTGCCATCAGTGAGGTTGGAGGGGCAAATAAGACCCAGTACTTC.

V is TRBV3-1 and J is TRBJ2-4; TRBD2 agrees at 8 bases. The CDR3 is made up of 14 amino acids. Germline loops: CDR1 LGHDT, CDR2 YNNKEL (reference sequence). After removal of 1 base from V and 8 bases from J, the junction contained 4 bases not matched to a gene. The CDR3 spells CASSQVTAGDIQYF. In DNA form, the CDR3 reads TGTGCCAGCAGCCAAGTCACAGCGGGAGACATTCAGTACTTC.

The table lists this clonotype with many counts. The V and J genes are TRBV6-6 and TRBJ2-2; 11 bases agree with TRBD2. This CDR3 spans 16 amino acids. J was trimmed by 2 bases and V by 2 bases; bases with no gene match: 1. Germline CDR1 reads MNHNY; CDR2 reads SVGAGI (reference sequence). The DNA of the CDR3 is TGTGCCAGCAGTTACCGACTAGCGGGAAACACCGGGGAGCTGTTTTTT. Translated: CASSYRLAGNTGELFF.

The sample holds many counts of this clonotype. V usage is TRBV5-6 and J usage is TRBJ2-1; TRBD2 agrees at 8 bases. Germline trimming cut 4 bases from V and 4 bases from J; bases unmatched to any gene: 4. Germline CDR1 SGHDT, CDR2 YYEEEE. This CDR3 has 14 amino acids. This CDR3 is CASSGSGGYNEQFF. Written as DNA, the CDR3 is TGTGCCAGCAGCGGGTCGGGAGGGTACAATGAGCAGTTCTTC.

This clonotype was observed once. V and J are TRBV27 and TRBJ2-2, with unresolved D. Trimming removed 6 bases from V and 7 bases from J, with 15 bases in between. CDR1 is MNHEY and CDR2 is SMNVEV in the germline V gene (reference sequence). The length of the CDR3 is 14 residues. The CDR3 region has the DNA TGTGCCAGCAGATTTTTGGTCCATGGCGGGGAGCTGTTTTTT. Translation gives CASRFLVHGGELFF.

This clonotype has at least ten counts. This rearrangement joins TRBV7-9 to TRBJ2-1, with a possible D match to TRBD2 (7 bases). This CDR3 has 19 residues. The V gene lost 5 bases and the J gene lost 4 bases, with 27 bases spanning the gap. Per germline, CDR1 SEHNR and CDR2 FQNEAQ (reference sequence). CDR3 sequence reads: CASSIARAFFRGGYNEQFF. CDR3 DNA sequence: TGTGCCAGCAGCATCGCCCGGGCCTTTTTTAGGGGGGGTTACAATGAGCAGTTCTTC.

The chain is built from TRBV5-1 and TRBJ1-1; TRBD1 might be the D (6 bases). The CDR3 runs to 13 residues. Trimming left V 0 bases short and J 8 bases short, with 11 bases between. Germline CDR1 and CDR2: SGHRS and YFSETQ. CDR3 protein: CASSLGTEREAFF. The CDR3 DNA is TGCGCCAGCAGCTTGGGGACAGAGAGGGAAGCTTTCTTT.

As regards this clonotype: Since a much larger clone is just one base distant, this may be a read error. The chain joins TRBV5-1 to TRBJ2-3; TRBD2 might be the D (5 bases). The CDR3 runs 15 residues. Germline V gene data show CDR1 as SGHRS and CDR2 as YFSETQ. Here the CDR3 DNA reads TGCGCCGGCAGCTTGGAGCGGACTAGCACAGATACGCAGTATTTT. It yields the protein CAGSLERTSTDTQYF.

This clonotype was seen a handful of times. The V call is TRBV29-1, the J call TRBJ2-7; D is unresolved. V lost 4 bases to trimming and J lost 2 bases, with 9 bases between them. CDR3 length equals 12 residues. The germline V gene has CDR1 SQVTM and CDR2 ANQGSEA. DNA for the CDR3: TGCAGCGTTGCCGTCAGCCCCTACGAGCAGTACTTC. It is translated as CSVAVSPYEQYF.